This T cell receptor beta chain was found in a study of T cells after yellow fever vaccination. There are many counts of this clonotype. Using its own MiXCR run on the 5' RACE reads, TCRdb lists one record per CDR3 protein. The table includes more than 55,000 distinct CDR3 sequences, roughly 7.3% detected once. This CDR3 spans 15 amino acids. Germline V gives CDR1 LNHDA, CDR2 SQIVND (reference sequence). The ends were cut back, 8 bases at V and 0 bases at J, with 17 bases in the middle. This chain uses TRBV19 with TRBJ2-7, with D hard to call. The sequence was collected from a man in his thirties or forties who received the YFV17D yellow fever vaccine. The material sequenced was CD8+ T cells sorted from PBMCs, taken 15 days after the yellow fever booster vaccination. In DNA, the CDR3 is TGTGCCAGTCAGTCTTCGATAACCAGCTCCTACGAGCAGTACTTC. It encodes CASQSSITSSYEQYF. The entire variable domain, with the rest obtained from reference TRBV19 and TRBJ2-7, is as follows: DGGITQSPKYLFRKEGQNVTLSCEQNLNHDAMYWYRQDPGQGLRLIYYSQIVNDFQKGDIAEGYSVSREKKESFPLTVTSAQKNPTAFYLCASQSSITSSYEQYFGPGTRLTVT.